The clone carrying this T cell receptor (beta chain) came up a few times. The antigen remains unidentified. TCRdb itself ran the 5' RACE reads through MiXCR, one entry per CDR3 protein. The sample yields about 240,000 distinct CDR3 sequences, roughly a quarter seen once. The data are from a study of CD8 T cells in ankylosing spondylitis. Study results and limitations: Past research had described some motif variants in reactive arthritis synovial fluid and blood.

Deletions cut 0 bases from V and 5 bases from J, with 8 bases between. Germline V gene lookup returns CDR1 DFQATT and CDR2 SNEGSKA (reference sequence). The CDR3 loop spans 13 amino acids. Sequencing used blood, either unsorted or a sorted T cell fraction (not recorded which). This TCR derives from a male donor with ankylosing spondylitis or in good health (not recorded which). The V and J genes are TRBV20-1 and TRBJ2-1; D unclear. CDR3 loop: CSARDFADNEQFF. As DNA, the CDR3 is TGCAGTGCTAGAGATTTCGCTGACAATGAGCAGTTCTTC.